Following are 10 T cell receptor beta chains from one sample sequenced in a study of metastatic and nonmetastatic thyroid tumors. None of the patients had undergone any treatment ahead of thyroid surgery. TCRdb reanalyzed the PCR reads via MiXCR. The sample shows fewer than 35,000 clones, around 30% of them seen only once. The sequencing input was blood. The receptors derive from a female donor with papillary thyroid cancer or a benign thyroid nodule (not recorded which). Some clones in this sample may be carry-over from other donors' samples.

The V gene is TRBV30, the J gene TRBJ1-2; no reliable D call. This CDR3 is 13 amino acids long. V shed 0 bases and J shed 0 bases, with 5 bases lying between them. Germline V gene sequence: CDR1 GTSNPN, CDR2 SVGIG (reference sequence). CDR3 loop: CAWSVVPNYGYTF. In DNA form, the CDR3 reads TGTGCCTGGAGTGTTGTGCCTAACTATGGCTACACCTTC.

This clone was recorded at least ten times. This rearrangement joins TRBV19 to TRBJ2-3; unclear D gene. V gave up 3 bases and J gave up 4 bases, with 11 bases separating them. The CDR3 runs to 14 residues. Germline loops: CDR1 LNHDA, CDR2 SQIVND (reference sequence). Here the CDR3 reads CASSMSGVADTQYF. The CDR3 DNA reads as TGTGCCAGTAGTATGTCTGGGGTTGCAGATACGCAGTATTTT.

In its sample, this clone was seen a few times. The V and J genes are TRBV12-3 or TRBV12-4 and TRBJ2-7; D may be TRBD1 (6 bases). CDR3 length equals 13 residues. V was trimmed by 8 bases and J by 0 bases, leaving 11 bases between them. CDR3 sequence (DNA): TGTGCCAGCTCCTGGACAGACTCCTACGAGCAGTACTTC. Protein sequence: CASSWTDSYEQYF.

This clone was detected many times. This chain joins TRBV4-2 and TRBJ2-1, with 13 bases lining up with TRBD2. CDR1 and CDR2 from the germline V gene are LGHNA and YNFKEQ. V was pared by 1 base and J by 4 bases, with 1 base of the junction left unmatched. CDR3 length: 16 amino acids. The chain's CDR3 is CASSQGTSGSYNEQFF. The CDR3 nucleotides read TGTGCCAGCAGCCAAGGGACTAGCGGGAGTTACAATGAGCAGTTCTTC.

This clone has ten or more counts. A much more abundant neighbour one base away suggests this may be a read error. This chain uses TRBV19 with TRBJ2-1, with a tentative D call TRBD2 (7 bases). CDR1 and CDR2 (germline): LNHDA, SQIVND (reference sequence). This CDR3 region has 12 residues. The CDR3 DNA is TGTGCCAGCAATGGGGGCCTGGGACTATTCATCTTC. Translation gives CASNGGLGLFIF.

V and J are TRBV14 and TRBJ2-1; 10 nucleotides align to TRBD2. V trimming: 1 base; J trimming: 9 bases; junction bases outside the gene matches: 9. Germline CDR1 and CDR2: SGHDN and FVKESK. This CDR3 contains 16 residues. The DNA of the CDR3 is TGTGCCAGCAGCCAAGCCCCAGCGGGAGGGCCAGGTGAGCAGTTCTTC. Translated, it gives CASSQAPAGGPGEQFF.

This clone has at least ten counts. This sequence joins TRBV3-1 and TRBJ2-1; 13 bases line up with TRBD2. The length of the CDR3 is 20 residues. V lost 2 bases to trimming and J lost 9 bases; unmatched junction nucleotides: 19. CDR1 is LGHDT and CDR2 is YNNKEL in the germline V gene (reference sequence). This CDR3 reads CASSQPPGLAGPGGYPEQFF. The CDR3 DNA is TGTGCCAGCAGCCAACCCCCGGGACTAGCGGGACCCGGGGGGTACCCTGAGCAGTTCTTC.

J is TRBJ2-7 and V is TRBV5-1, with 8 positions matching TRBD1. Germline V lookup: CDR1 SGHRS, CDR2 YFSETQ. V was pared by 6 bases and J by 0 bases, with 11 bases of the junction left unmatched. The CDR3 has 16 residues. The CDR3 is CASIFGPDRASYEQYF. CDR3 nucleotides: TGCGCCAGCATCTTTGGGCCGGACAGGGCCTCCTACGAGCAGTACTTC.

This clone is medium-sized (0.01 to 0.1%) within its sample. The chain links TRBV2 to TRBJ2-7, with D possibly TRBD2 on 5 matching bases. The CDR3 is 13 residues long. The germline gives CDR1 SNHLY, CDR2 FYNNEI. V lost 7 bases and J 4 bases, leaving 14 bases between the germline ends. The CDR3 bases are TGTGCCAGCACCCCTGTCAGAGGGTACGAGCAGTACTTC. The encoded protein is CASTPVRGYEQYF.

This chain uses TRBV20-1 with TRBJ2-3; 12 bases map to TRBD2. The trim removed 5 bases at V and 2 bases at J, leaving 5 bases unmatched. The CDR3 spans 15 residues. The germline V gene encodes CDR1 DFQATT and CDR2 SNEGSKA (reference sequence). The CDR3 region has the DNA TGCAGTGCTTTAAGGACTAGCGGGACCACAGATACGCAGTATTTT. Its translation: CSALRTSGTTDTQYF.